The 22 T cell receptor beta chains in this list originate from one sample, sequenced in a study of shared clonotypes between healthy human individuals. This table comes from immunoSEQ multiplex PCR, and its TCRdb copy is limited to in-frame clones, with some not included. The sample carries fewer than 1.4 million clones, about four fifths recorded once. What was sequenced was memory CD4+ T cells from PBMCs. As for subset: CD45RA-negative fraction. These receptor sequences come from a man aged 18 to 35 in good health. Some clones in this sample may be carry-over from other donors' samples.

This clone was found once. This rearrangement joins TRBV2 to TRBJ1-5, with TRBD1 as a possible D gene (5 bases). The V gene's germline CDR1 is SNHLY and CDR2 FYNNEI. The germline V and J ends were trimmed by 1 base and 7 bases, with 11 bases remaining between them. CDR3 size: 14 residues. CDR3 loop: CASSEVVRGQPQHF. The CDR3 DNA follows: TGTGCCAGCAGTGAAGTCGTCCGGGGGCAGCCCCAGCATTTT.

In nucleotides, the CDR3 is TGTGCCAGCAGTGATCCCTCCCACCCGAGGCTTTCCTACGAGCAGTACTTC. Translation gives CASSDPSHPRLSYEQYF. The V gene is TRBV25-1, the J gene TRBJ2-7; D gene unclear. The CDR3 loop spans 17 amino acids. Trimming left V 3 bases short and J 1 base short, with 19 bases between. CDR1 MGHDK and CDR2 SYGVNS come from the germline V gene.

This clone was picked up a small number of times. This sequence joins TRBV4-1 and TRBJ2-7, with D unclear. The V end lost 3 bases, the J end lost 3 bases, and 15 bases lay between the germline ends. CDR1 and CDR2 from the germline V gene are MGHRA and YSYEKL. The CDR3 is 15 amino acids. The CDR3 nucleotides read TGCGCCAGCAGCCAGGACCTTCAGGTTTTCTACGAGCAGTACTTC. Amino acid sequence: CASSQDLQVFYEQYF.

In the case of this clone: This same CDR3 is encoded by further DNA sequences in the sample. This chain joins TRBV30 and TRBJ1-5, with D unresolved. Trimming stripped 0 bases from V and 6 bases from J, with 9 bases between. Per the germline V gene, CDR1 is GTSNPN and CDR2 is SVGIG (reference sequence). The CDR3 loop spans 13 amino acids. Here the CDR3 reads CAWSVTAGQPQHF. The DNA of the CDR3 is TGTGCCTGGAGTGTAACGGCAGGTCAGCCCCAGCATTTT.

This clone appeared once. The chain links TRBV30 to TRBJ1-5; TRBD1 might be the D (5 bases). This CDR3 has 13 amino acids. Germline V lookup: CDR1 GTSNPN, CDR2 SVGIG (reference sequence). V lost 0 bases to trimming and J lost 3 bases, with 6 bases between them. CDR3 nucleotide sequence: TGTGCCTGGAGTGTACAGGCCAATCAGCCCCAGCATTTT. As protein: CAWSVQANQPQHF.

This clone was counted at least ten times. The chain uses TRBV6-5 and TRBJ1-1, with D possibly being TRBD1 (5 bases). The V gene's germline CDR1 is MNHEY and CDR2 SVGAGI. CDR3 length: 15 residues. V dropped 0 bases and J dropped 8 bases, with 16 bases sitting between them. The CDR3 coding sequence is TGTGCCAGCAGTTACTCGGTCGGGACCGTCGCCGAAGCTTTCTTT. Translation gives CASSYSVGTVAEAFF.

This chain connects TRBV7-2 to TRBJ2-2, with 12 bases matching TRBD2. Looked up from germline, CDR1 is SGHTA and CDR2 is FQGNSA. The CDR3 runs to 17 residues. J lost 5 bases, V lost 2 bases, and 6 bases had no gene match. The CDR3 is CASSLPLAGGWTGELFF. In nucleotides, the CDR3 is TGTGCCAGCAGCTTACCCCTAGCGGGAGGGTGGACCGGGGAGCTGTTTTTT.

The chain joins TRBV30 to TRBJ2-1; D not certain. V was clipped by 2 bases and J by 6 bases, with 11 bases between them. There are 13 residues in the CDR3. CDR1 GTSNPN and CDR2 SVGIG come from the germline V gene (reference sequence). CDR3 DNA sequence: TGTGCCTGGAGTCCAAATCTAGGCAATGAGCAGTTCTTC. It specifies CAWSPNLGNEQFF.

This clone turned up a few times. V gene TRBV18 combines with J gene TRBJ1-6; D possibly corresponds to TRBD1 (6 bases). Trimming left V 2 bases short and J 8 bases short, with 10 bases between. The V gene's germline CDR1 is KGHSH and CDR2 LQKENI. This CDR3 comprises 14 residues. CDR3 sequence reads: CASSPGGQDSPLHF. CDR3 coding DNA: TGTGCCAGCTCACCAGGGGGGCAGGATTCACCCCTCCACTTT.

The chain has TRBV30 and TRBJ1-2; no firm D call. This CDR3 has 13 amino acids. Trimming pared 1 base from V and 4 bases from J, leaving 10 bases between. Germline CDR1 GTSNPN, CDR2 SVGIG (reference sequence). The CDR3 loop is CAWSAARGYGYTF. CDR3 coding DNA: TGTGCCTGGAGTGCCGCGAGAGGCTATGGCTACACCTTC.

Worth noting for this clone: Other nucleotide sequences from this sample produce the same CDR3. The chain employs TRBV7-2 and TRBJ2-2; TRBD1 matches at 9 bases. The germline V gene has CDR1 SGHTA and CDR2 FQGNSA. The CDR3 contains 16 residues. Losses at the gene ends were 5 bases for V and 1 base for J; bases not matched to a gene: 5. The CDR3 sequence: CASSLRTGVNTGELFF. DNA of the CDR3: TGTGCCAGCAGCCTACGGACAGGGGTGAACACCGGGGAGCTGTTTTTT.

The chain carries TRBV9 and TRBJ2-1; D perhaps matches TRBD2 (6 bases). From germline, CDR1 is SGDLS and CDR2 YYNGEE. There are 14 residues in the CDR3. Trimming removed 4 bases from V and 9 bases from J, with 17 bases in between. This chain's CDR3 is CASSYGGAELEQFF. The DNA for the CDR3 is TGTGCCAGCAGCTACGGAGGGGCTGAGCTTGAGCAGTTCTTC.

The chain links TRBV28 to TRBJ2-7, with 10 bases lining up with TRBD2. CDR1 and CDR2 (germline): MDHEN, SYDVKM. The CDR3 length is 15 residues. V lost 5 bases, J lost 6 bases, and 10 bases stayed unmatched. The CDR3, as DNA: TGTGCCAGCAGTCCTAGCGGGAGTCGATTAACCGAGCAGTACTTC. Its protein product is CASSPSGSRLTEQYF.

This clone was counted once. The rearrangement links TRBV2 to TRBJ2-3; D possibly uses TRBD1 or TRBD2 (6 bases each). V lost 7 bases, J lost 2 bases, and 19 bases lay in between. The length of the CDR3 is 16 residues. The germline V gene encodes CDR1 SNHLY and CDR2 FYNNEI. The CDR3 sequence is CASKEGGRLYTDTQYF. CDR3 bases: TGTGCCAGCAAGGAGGGGGGACGGCTATACACAGATACGCAGTATTTT.

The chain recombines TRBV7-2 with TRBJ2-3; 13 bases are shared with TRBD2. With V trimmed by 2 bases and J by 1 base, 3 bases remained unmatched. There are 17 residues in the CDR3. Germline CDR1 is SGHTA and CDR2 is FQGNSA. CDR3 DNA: TGTGCCAGCAGCTTAACGGGGACTAGCGGGGGCACAGATACGCAGTATTTT. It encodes CASSLTGTSGGTDTQYF.

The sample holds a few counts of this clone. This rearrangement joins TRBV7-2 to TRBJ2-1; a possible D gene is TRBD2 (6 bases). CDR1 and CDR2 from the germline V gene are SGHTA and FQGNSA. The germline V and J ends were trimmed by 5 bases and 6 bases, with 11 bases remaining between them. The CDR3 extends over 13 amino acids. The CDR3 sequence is CASSPRRANEQFF. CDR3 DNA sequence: TGTGCCAGCAGCCCTCGGAGGGCCAATGAGCAGTTCTTC.

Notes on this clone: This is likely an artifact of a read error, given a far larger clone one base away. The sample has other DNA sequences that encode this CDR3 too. The CDR3 is CASARGLAGDSGELFF. The CDR3 coding sequence is TGTGCCAGCGCACGAGGACTAGCGGGAGACTCCGGGGAGCTGTTTTTT. The V call is TRBV5-6, the J call TRBJ2-2, with 13 bases matching TRBD2. This CDR3 spans 16 amino acids. With 7 bases clipped from V and 6 bases from J, the junction kept 9 bases outside the gene matches. CDR1 is SGHDT and CDR2 is YYEEEE in the germline V gene.

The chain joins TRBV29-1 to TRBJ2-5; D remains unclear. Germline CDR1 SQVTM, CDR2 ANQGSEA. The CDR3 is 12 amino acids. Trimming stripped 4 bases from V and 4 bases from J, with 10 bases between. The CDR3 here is CSVGQYRETQYF. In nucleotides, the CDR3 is TGCAGCGTTGGCCAGTATCGAGAGACCCAGTACTTC.

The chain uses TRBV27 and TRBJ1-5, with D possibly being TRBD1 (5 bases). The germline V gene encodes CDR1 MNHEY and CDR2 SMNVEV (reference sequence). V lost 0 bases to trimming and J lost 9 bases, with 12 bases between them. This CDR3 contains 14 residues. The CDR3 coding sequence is TGTGCCAGCAGTTTATCGTTCCAGGGTGGGCCCCAGCATTTT. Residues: CASSLSFQGGPQHF.

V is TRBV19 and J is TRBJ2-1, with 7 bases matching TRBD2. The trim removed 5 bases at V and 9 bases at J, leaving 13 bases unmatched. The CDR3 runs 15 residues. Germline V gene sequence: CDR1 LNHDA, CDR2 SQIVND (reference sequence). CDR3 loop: CASSPGGLPGVEQFF. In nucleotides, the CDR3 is TGTGCCAGTAGTCCGGGGGGACTCCCTGGGGTTGAGCAGTTCTTC.

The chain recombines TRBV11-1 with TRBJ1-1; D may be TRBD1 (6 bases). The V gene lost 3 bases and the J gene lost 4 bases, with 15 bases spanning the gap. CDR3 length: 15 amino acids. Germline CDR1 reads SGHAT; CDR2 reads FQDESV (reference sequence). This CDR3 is CASSLDRRGVTEAFF. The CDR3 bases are TGTGCCAGCAGCTTGGACAGACGGGGGGTCACTGAAGCTTTCTTT.

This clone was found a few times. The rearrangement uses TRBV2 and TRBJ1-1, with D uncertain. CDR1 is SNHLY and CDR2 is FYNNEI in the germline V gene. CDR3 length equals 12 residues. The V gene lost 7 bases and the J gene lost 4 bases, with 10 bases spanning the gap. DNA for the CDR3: TGTGCCAGCACCTCGGGGTTCACTGAAGCTTTCTTT. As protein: CASTSGFTEAFF. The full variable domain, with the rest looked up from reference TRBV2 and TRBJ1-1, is EPEVTQTPSHQVTQMGQEVILRCVPISNHLYFYWYRQILGQKVEFLVSFYNNEISEKSEIFDDQFSVERPDGSNFTLKIRSTKLEDSAMYFCASTSGFTEAFFGQGTRLTVV.